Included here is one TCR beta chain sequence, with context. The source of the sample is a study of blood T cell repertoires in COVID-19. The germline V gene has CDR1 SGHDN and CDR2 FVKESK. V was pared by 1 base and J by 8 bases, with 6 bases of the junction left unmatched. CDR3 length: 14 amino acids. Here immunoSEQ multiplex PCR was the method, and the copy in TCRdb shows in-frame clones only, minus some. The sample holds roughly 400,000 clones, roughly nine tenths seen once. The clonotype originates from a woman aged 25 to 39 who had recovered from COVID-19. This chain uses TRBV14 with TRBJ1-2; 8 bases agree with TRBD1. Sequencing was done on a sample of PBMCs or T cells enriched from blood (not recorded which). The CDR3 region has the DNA TGTGCCAGCAGCCAAGTAGGACAGGGAGGCGGCTACACCTTC. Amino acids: CASSQVGQGGGYTF.